Sequencing of this T cell receptor beta chain was carried out in a study of vaccination and CD4 T cells after COVID-19. Study-level findings and limits: For convalescent patients, a median about 86% of reactive clones surfaced exclusively after vaccination.

Comments on this clonotype: Its target is not known.

The Oncomine TCR Beta short-read assay was applied to DNA of cultured CD4+ T cells. TCRdb fed the PCR reads into MiXCR, producing one record per CDR3 protein. The table includes tens of thousands of distinct CDR3 sequences, 25% to 30% detected once. Looked up from germline, CDR1 is DFQATT and CDR2 is SNEGSKA (reference sequence). V was shortened by 3 bases and J by 9 bases, with 12 bases between the two germline ends. The CDR3 is made up of 12 amino acids. Time point given: late sampling 161 to 241 days after vaccination in three convalescent patients. Treatment denoted: roughly 10-day PBMC culture with coronavirus spike peptide pools or control peptides (ViraFEST assay).

The specimen comprised CD4+ T cells from blood, cultured in vitro, sampled about 7 months after SARS-CoV-2 vaccination. The source of this sequence is a human donor who had recovered from COVID-19. The genes are TRBV20-1 and TRBJ2-1; no clear D gene. CDR3 region: CSARRTFGEQFF. DNA of the CDR3: TGCAGTGCTAGGAGGACCTTCGGTGAGCAGTTCTTC.